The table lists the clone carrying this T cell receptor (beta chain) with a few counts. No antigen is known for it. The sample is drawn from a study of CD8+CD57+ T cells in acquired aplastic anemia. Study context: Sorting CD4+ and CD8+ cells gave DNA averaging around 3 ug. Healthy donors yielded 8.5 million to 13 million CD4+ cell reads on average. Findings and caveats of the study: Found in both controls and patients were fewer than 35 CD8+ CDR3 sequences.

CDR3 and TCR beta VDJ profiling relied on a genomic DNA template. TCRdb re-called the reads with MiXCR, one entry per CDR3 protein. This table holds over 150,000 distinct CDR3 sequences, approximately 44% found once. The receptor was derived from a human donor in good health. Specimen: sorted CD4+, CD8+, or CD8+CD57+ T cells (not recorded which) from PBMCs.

The CDR3 loop reads CASSLGTSADTQYF. The CDR3 nucleotides read TGTGCCAGCAGCTTGGGGACTAGCGCAGATACGCAGTATTTT. The chain combines TRBV7-2 with TRBJ2-3; TRBD2 matches at 10 bases. J lost 4 bases, V lost 3 bases, and 1 base had no gene match. The length of the CDR3 is 14 residues. CDR1 and CDR2 from the germline V gene are SGHTA and FQGNSA.